Sequencing of this TCR beta chain was carried out in a study of regulatory T cells in long-lasting Graves disease. Overall study: By definition, persistent Graves' disease involved antithyroid drugs for over 5 years alongside positive TSH receptor antibodies.

Study-wide results and limits: Preferential use of TRBV28, TRBJ1-2 and TRBJ2-5 was seen in persistent disease.

Time point denoted: persistent/refractory GD, antithyroid drugs over 5 years with positive TRAb. PBMC-extracted RNA yielded the TCR library. Diagnosis followed American Thyroid Association guidelines for Graves' disease. This clonotype appeared many times. Its antigen is currently unknown. Construction of TCR beta libraries relied on iRepertoire HTBI primers and on Arm-PCR targeting CDR3 regions. TCRdb passed the multiplex PCR reads through MiXCR, listing each CDR3 protein once. Among almost 350,000 distinct CDR3 sequences listed, about 19% were seen once. V lost 7 bases, J lost 1 base, and 6 bases stayed unmatched. In germline, CDR1 is LNHDA, CDR2 SQIVND (reference sequence). The CDR3 contains 15 residues.

The chain recombines TRBV19 with TRBJ1-1; 10 nucleotides match TRBD1. The source is a female donor with Graves disease. This specimen was peripheral blood mononuclear cells (PBMCs), taken when the disease was refractory, from a patient treated with antithyroid drugs. CDR3 sequence reads: CASTQTGGGNTEAFF. As DNA, the CDR3 is TGTGCCAGTACTCAGACAGGGGGCGGGAACACTGAAGCTTTCTTT.